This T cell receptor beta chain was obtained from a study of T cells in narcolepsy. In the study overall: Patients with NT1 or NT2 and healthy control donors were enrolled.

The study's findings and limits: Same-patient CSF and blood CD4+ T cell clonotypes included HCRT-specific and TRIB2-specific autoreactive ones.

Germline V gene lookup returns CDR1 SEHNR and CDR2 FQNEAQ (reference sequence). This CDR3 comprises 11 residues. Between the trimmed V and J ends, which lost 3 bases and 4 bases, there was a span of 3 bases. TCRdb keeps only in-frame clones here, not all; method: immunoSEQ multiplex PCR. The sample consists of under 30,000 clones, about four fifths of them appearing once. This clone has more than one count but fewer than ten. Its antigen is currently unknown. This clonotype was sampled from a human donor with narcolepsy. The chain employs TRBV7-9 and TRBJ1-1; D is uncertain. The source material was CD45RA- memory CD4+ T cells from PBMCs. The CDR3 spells CASSFGTEAFF. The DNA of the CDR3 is TGTGCCAGCAGCTTTGGCACTGAAGCTTTCTTT.